The sequence of this T cell receptor beta chain was determined in a study of blood T cell repertoires in COVID-19. Each participant's cohort was designated according to participant-reported clinical history. This CDR3 is 14 amino acids long. The V end was cut by 3 bases, the J end by 8 bases, with 16 bases between. CDR1 and CDR2 from the germline V gene are SNHLY and FYNNEI. The repertoire was sequenced with immunoSEQ multiplex PCR; TCRdb's copy has only in-frame clones and lacks some. The table includes approximately 170,000 clones, 70% to 90% detected once. The clonotype comes from a young woman who had recovered from COVID-19. The chain carries TRBV2 and TRBJ1-2; D is uncertain. The sample comprised PBMCs or T cells enriched from blood (not recorded which). This CDR3 reads CASSDYSSPMGYTF. CDR3 DNA: TGTGCCAGCAGTGACTACAGCTCCCCTATGGGCTACACCTTC.